A single T cell receptor beta chain is shown here with its context. The sample originates from a study of shared clonotypes between healthy human individuals. Original analysis: Owing to the provision of junction-only sequences devoid of quality scores by immunoSEQ, filtering differed. TCRdb's table, derived via immunoSEQ multiplex PCR, lists solely in-frame clones and lacks some. V and J calls and clone size are copied from that table; D and trimming were computed from the DNA. In the table there are about 650,000 clones, 95% to 96% of which are singletons. Naive CD8 isolation took CD45RO-negative cells positively selected for CCR7 and excluded terminally differentiated effector memory CD45RA+ cells. Per the germline V gene, CDR1 is MDHEN and CDR2 is SYDVKM. The CDR3 loop spans 12 amino acids. The V end lost 2 bases, the J end lost 9 bases, and 8 bases lay between the germline ends.

Input material: naive CD8+ T cells sorted from blood. The TCR sequence derives from a woman aged 30 to 39 in good health. This chain connects TRBV28 to TRBJ2-1, with TRBD2 as a possible D gene (5 bases). The DNA for the CDR3 is TGTGCCAGCAGTTTAATTGGAGGTGAGCAGTTCTTC. Its protein is CASSLIGGEQFF.